What follows describes a single T cell receptor (beta chain). J lost 5 bases, V lost 0 bases, and 3 bases had no gene match. Germline values: CDR1 LNHNV, CDR2 YYDKDF (reference sequence). This CDR3 contains 15 residues. The data originate from a study of cytomegalovirus exposure and HLA in healthy donors. Measured with immunoSEQ multiplex PCR; TCRdb has only the in-frame clones, and not every one. This repertoire shows 110,000 to 150,000 clones, about 90% found once; its top ten account for about 6.7%. Sequencing was carried out using PBMCs. V and J are TRBV15 and TRBJ1-3, with TRBD1 identical over 8 bases. The receptor was derived from a woman under 40 in good health and CMV-seropositive. The CDR3 is CATSRDRGLRNTIYF. The CDR3 nucleotides read TGTGCCACCAGCAGAGACAGGGGGCTGAGAAACACCATATATTTT.